These T cell receptor beta chains were read from a single sample in a study of blood T cell repertoires in COVID-19. The protocol was immunoSEQ multiplex PCR, while the TCRdb copy is restricted to in-frame clones and leaves out a portion. In the table there are about 270,000 clones, approximately 90% of which are singletons. The specimen was PBMCs or T cells enriched from blood (not recorded which). Receptors were obtained from a man in his forties who had been exposed to COVID-19. The CDR3 runs from the conserved cysteine through the conserved F or W. Each record gives: J gene, clone size, D gene, V gene, CDR3 DNA, CDR3 protein. D genes are given only for firm matches. For some rows the clone size is stated as once, few or many, or as a class when expanded; others skip it.

TRBJ1-1 - - TRBV27 TGTGCCAGCTCCCTTGGGGCGAACACTGAAGCTTTCTTT CASSLGANTEAFF
TRBJ2-5 - TRBD1 TRBV27 TGTGCCAGCAGTGATGGACAGGGAGAACAAGAGACCCAGTACTTC CASSDGQGEQETQYF
TRBJ2-3 - - TRBV19 TGTGCCAGTAGTACCCTACTAGTTGATACGCAGTATTTT CASSTLLVDTQYF
TRBJ2-5 - TRBD1 TRBV19 TGTGCCAGTAGTGTGGGAGGGACAGGGCGTGAGACCCAGTACTTC CASSVGGTGRETQYF
TRBJ1-2 - - TRBV6-5 TGTGCCAGCAGTCAGGATGCAGGCTATGGCTACACCTTC CASSQDAGYGYTF
TRBJ1-2 - - TRBV11-2 TGTGCCAGCAGCTTAGACGCAGTGACTAACTATGGCTACACCTTC CASSLDAVTNYGYTF
TRBJ2-5 - - TRBV19 TGTGCCAGTAGATCCGGGACACTCCTATGGGAGACCCAGTACTTC CASRSGTLLWETQYF
TRBJ1-1 - - TRBV30 TGTGCCTCTGACACTGAAGCTTTCTTT CASDTEAFF
TRBJ2-5 - TRBD2 TRBV10-1 TGCGCCAGCAGTGATTCTGTGACTAGCGGGGAAGAGACCCAGTACTTC CASSDSVTSGEETQYF
TRBJ1-3 - - TRBV28 TGTGCCAGCAGTTTCGGGACATTGAGCTCTGGAAACACCATATATTTT CASSFGTLSSGNTIYF
TRBJ1-4 - TRBD1 TRBV3-1/TRBV3-2 TGTGCCAGCAGCCCGGCGACAGGGCGGTTCGGTAATGAAAAACTGTTTTTT CASSPATGRFGNEKLFF
TRBJ2-1 - TRBD1 TRBV5-1 TGCGCCAGCAGCTTGCAATTAAGGGGACAGGGCACCAATGAGCAGTTCTTC CASSLQLRGQGTNEQFF
TRBJ2-3 - - TRBV7-3 TGTGCCAGCAGCTATAGCGGTTCAGATACGCAGTATTTT CASSYSGSDTQYF
TRBJ1-1 - TRBD1 TRBV5-4 TGTGCCAGCAGCGCAGGGGGGAGTGTCACTGAAGCTTTCTTT CASSAGGSVTEAFF
TRBJ2-3 few - TRBV28 TGTGCCAGCAGTTTTTGGACAATGACCACAGATACGCAGTATTTT CASSFWTMTTDTQYF
TRBJ2-7 - - TRBV11-3 TGTGCCAGCAGCCCTGGGGAGAGGGTCGAGCAGTACTTC CASSPGERVEQYF
TRBJ1-2 - - TRBV5-1 TGCGCCAGCAGCTTACATTTTGAGAGCGGCGGCTACACCTTC CASSLHFESGGYTF
TRBJ2-2 - - TRBV29-1 TGCAGCGTTGAAGGGGACATAGACGGGGAGCTGTTTTTT CSVEGDIDGELFF
TRBJ1-1 few - TRBV18 TGTGCCAGCTCACCATCGAGCCGTGGCACTGAAGCTTTCTTT CASSPSSRGTEAFF
TRBJ1-2 once TRBD1 TRBV7-9 TGTGCCAGCAGCCAGCCAGGGGGTTATGGCTACACCTTC CASSQPGGYGYTF
TRBJ1-1 - TRBD1 TRBV19 TGTGCCAGTAGTGCCTTACAGGGGCAAATGAACACTGAAGCTTTCTTT CASSALQGQMNTEAFF
TRBJ2-2 - - TRBV7-3 TGTGCCAGCAGCCATTACTCCGGGGAGCTGTTTTTT CASSHYSGELFF
TRBJ2-3 - TRBD2 TRBV6-1 TGTGCCAGCAGTGAAGCCAAAGGACTAGCGGCTAGCACAGATACGCAGTATTTT CASSEAKGLAASTDTQYF
TRBJ2-2 - - TRBV4-3 TGCGCCAGCAGCCTAGAACCGGGACTTGACACCGGGGAGCTGTTTTTT CASSLEPGLDTGELFF
TRBJ2-3 - TRBD2 TRBV4-1 TGCGCCAGCAGCTACGGGCTAGCGGGAGGAAAGAATACGCAGTATTTT CASSYGLAGGKNTQYF
TRBJ2-3 few TRBD2 TRBV29-1 TGCAGCGTTGTGGGACTAGCGGGAGCAGATACGCAGTATTTT CSVVGLAGADTQYF
TRBJ1-1 - - TRBV12-3/TRBV12-4 TGTGCCAGCACCAACAGGGAACCAAAAGCTTTCTTT CASTNREPKAFF
TRBJ1-1 - TRBD1 TRBV28 TGTGCCAGCAGAAGTATGGGACAGGGGGCGCTGCCGAACACTGAAGCTTTCTTT CASRSMGQGALPNTEAFF
TRBJ1-2 - TRBD1 TRBV2 TGTGCCAGCACCCCAGGGGGTCGCTCATATGGCTACACCTTC CASTPGGRSYGYTF
TRBJ2-1 - TRBD2 TRBV24-1 TGTGCCACCAGTGATTTTTCCAGCGGGGGAGGCAATGAGCAGTTCTTC CATSDFSSGGGNEQFF
TRBJ1-2 - TRBD1 TRBV2 TGTGCCAGCGTACTACAGGGGGCGCAAGGCTACACCTTC CASVLQGAQGYTF
TRBJ2-5 - TRBD1 TRBV7-9 TGTGCCAGCAGCCTAGGGACAGGGGAGACCCAGTACTTC CASSLGTGETQYF
TRBJ1-2 - - TRBV6-6 TGTGCCAGCAGTTATAGTACCACTCAATCGGGTGGCTACACCTTC CASSYSTTQSGGYTF
TRBJ2-7 few - TRBV5-1 TGCGCCAGCAGCGGCCAGGGCTACTCCTACGAGCAGTACTTC CASSGQGYSYEQYF
TRBJ2-7 - TRBD2 TRBV4-3 TGCGCCAGCAGCCAAGACCAACTAGCGGACGAGCAGTACTTC CASSQDQLADEQYF
TRBJ1-1 once TRBD1 TRBV5-1 TGCGCCAGCAGCCGCACAGGGGTTACTGAAGCTTTCTTT CASSRTGVTEAFF
TRBJ2-3 - TRBD2 TRBV5-5 TGTGCCAGCAGCTCACTAGCGGCTCAACGTGATACGCAGTATTTT CASSSLAAQRDTQYF
TRBJ1-3 - TRBD1 TRBV12-3/TRBV12-4 TGTGCCAGCAGAGTCGACAGGGCCATATATTTT CASRVDRAIYF
TRBJ2-7 - - TRBV11-3 TGTGCCAGCTCGGGGAGCTCCTACGAGCAGTACTTC CASSGSSYEQYF
TRBJ2-1 - - TRBV11-3 TGTGCCAGCAGTTTATCCTCTAACAATGAGCAGTTCTTC CASSLSSNNEQFF
TRBJ2-5 - TRBD1 TRBV11-3 TGTGCCAGCAGCTTGGGTGGGACAGGGGGGGAGACCCAGTACTTC CASSLGGTGGETQYF
TRBJ1-5 - - TRBV24-1 TGTGCCACCAGTCGCTCAGGGGTCAATCAGCCCCAGCATTTT CATSRSGVNQPQHF
TRBJ2-1 - TRBD2 TRBV9 TGTGCCAGCAGCAAAGGGACTAGCGGGAACTCCTACAATGAGCAGTTCTTC CASSKGTSGNSYNEQFF
TRBJ2-2 - - TRBV7-9 TGTGCCAGCAGCCCCTACCCTCCGGGACAAAAAACGAGGACCGGGGAGCTGTTTTTT CASSPYPPGQKTRTGELFF
TRBJ2-4 - TRBD1 TRBV6-5 TGTGCCAGTGCCCGGGACAGGGGGGCCAAAAACATTCAGTACTTC CASARDRGAKNIQYF
TRBJ2-4 - - TRBV2 TGTGCCAGCAGGAGGGAGAGTAGGGCCGGCATTCAGTACTTC CASRRESRAGIQYF
TRBJ2-3 - - TRBV5-1 TGCGCCAGCAGCTCACAGGGTTCGAGCACAGATACGCAGTATTTT CASSSQGSSTDTQYF
TRBJ2-5 - - TRBV7-3 TGTGCCAGCAGCTTAATAGGGCCGGGAAGGGAGTCAACCCAGTACTTC CASSLIGPGRESTQYF
TRBJ2-7 - - TRBV7-2 TGTGCCAGCAGCTTTCTGGGGGGCGAGCAGTACTTC CASSFLGGEQYF
TRBJ2-3 once TRBD2 TRBV19 TGTGCCAGTAGTCGAACGGGAGGTGGGGGGGCAGATACGCAGTATTTT CASSRTGGGGADTQYF
TRBJ2-3 few - TRBV5-1 TGCGCCAGCAGCTTGGGGACAGGCACAGATACGCAGTATTTT CASSLGTGTDTQYF
TRBJ2-1 - TRBD2 TRBV3-1/TRBV3-2 TGTGCCAGCAGCAAAGGGACTAGCGGGACTAACTACAATGAGCAGTTCTTC CASSKGTSGTNYNEQFF
TRBJ2-5 - TRBD2 TRBV7-7 TGTGCTAGCAGCTTAACTTGGGCTAGCGGGAGGGAGACCCAGTACTTC CASSLTWASGRETQYF
TRBJ2-5 - - TRBV16 TGTGCCAGCAGCCAATTTCGACAGAGCCAAGAGACCCAGTACTTC CASSQFRQSQETQYF